The clone carrying this T cell receptor (beta chain) was seen a few times. Germline V lookup: CDR1 SGHTA, CDR2 FQGNSA. The CDR3 has 14 amino acids. Between the trimmed V and J ends, which lost 5 bases and 0 bases, there was a span of 10 bases. This sample is drawn from a study of OX40 agonist ivuxolimab in advanced cancers. TCRdb keeps only in-frame clones here, not all; method: immunoSEQ multiplex PCR. The data contain over 75,000 clones, roughly 88% of them singletons. V is TRBV7-2 and J is TRBJ2-5; weak D call: TRBD2 (6 bases). The source material was CD4+ or CD8+ T cells sorted from blood, sampled in a trial of the OX40 agonist ivuxolimab. This receptor was identified in an adult with an advanced solid tumor such as melanoma, head and neck, liver or kidney cancer. The CDR3 spells CASSRGLYQETQYF. The CDR3 DNA follows: TGTGCCAGCAGCCGAGGACTATACCAAGAGACCCAGTACTTC. The complete variable domain, with remaining parts taken from reference TRBV7-2 and TRBJ2-5, reads GAGVSQSPSNKVTEKGKDVELRCDPISGHTALYWYRQSLGQGLEFLIYFQGNSAPDKSGLPSDRFSAERTGGSVSTLTIQRTQQEDSAVYLCASSRGLYQETQYFGPGTRLLVL.